A selection of T cell receptor beta chains follows, all from one sample in a study of blood T cells in healthy people across ages. One entry per CDR3 protein, called by TCRdb with MiXCR from the 5' RACE reads. There are 1.5 million to 2 million distinct CDR3 sequences in the sample; roughly 30% occur only once, and 7.7% lies in the top ten. Material: blood. The receptors stem from a woman in her twenties or thirties in good health. Each CDR3 is given with its conserved first and last residue. D genes are given only for firm matches. Clone sizes are given selectively: once, few, many, or a class where the clone is expanded.

cdr3_aa: CASVRGALNTEAFF; cdr3_nt: TGTGCCAGTGTCCGTGGGGCGCTGAACACTGAAGCTTTCTTT; d_call: -; j_call: TRBJ1-1; clone_size: -; v_call: TRBV12-3/TRBV12-4
cdr3_aa: CASSRDLARTDTQYF; cdr3_nt: TGTGCCAGCAGCAGAGATCTCGCTCGCACAGATACGCAGTATTTT; d_call: -; j_call: TRBJ2-3; clone_size: few; v_call: TRBV7-2
cdr3_aa: CASSLGPSRQNGANVLTF; cdr3_nt: TGCGCCAGCAGCTTGGGGCCTTCTCGACAGAATGGGGCCAACGTCCTGACTTTC; d_call: -; j_call: TRBJ2-6; clone_size: -; v_call: TRBV5-1
cdr3_aa: CASSSMVDRRARTQYF; cdr3_nt: TGTGCCAGCAGTTCTATGGTTGACAGGCGGGCCCGGACCCAGTACTTC; d_call: -; j_call: TRBJ2-5; clone_size: -; v_call: TRBV28
cdr3_aa: CASTSSRGTQYF; cdr3_nt: TGTGCCAGCACTTCCAGCAGGGGTACGCAGTATTTT; d_call: -; j_call: TRBJ2-3; clone_size: -; v_call: TRBV12-3/TRBV12-4
cdr3_aa: CASSYAYRDTQYF; cdr3_nt: TGTGCCAGCAGTTACGCATATAGAGATACGCAGTATTTT; d_call: -; j_call: TRBJ2-3; clone_size: -; v_call: TRBV6-6
cdr3_aa: CASRAGTGVPYEQYF; cdr3_nt: TGTGCCAGCAGAGCCGGGACAGGGGTCCCCTACGAGCAGTACTTC; d_call: TRBD1; j_call: TRBJ2-7; clone_size: few; v_call: TRBV27
cdr3_aa: CASSYGQGGNYGYTF; cdr3_nt: TGTGCCAGCAGCTACGGACAGGGGGGTAACTATGGCTACACCTTC; d_call: TRBD1; j_call: TRBJ1-2; clone_size: many; v_call: TRBV12-3/TRBV12-4
cdr3_aa: CASRSGTHTDTQYF; cdr3_nt: TGCGCCAGCAGATCCGGGACTCACACAGATACGCAGTATTTT; d_call: -; j_call: TRBJ2-3; clone_size: -; v_call: TRBV5-1
cdr3_aa: CASSLTEGTEAFF; cdr3_nt: TGTGCCAGCAGCTTAACAGAAGGGACTGAAGCTTTCTTT; d_call: -; j_call: TRBJ1-1; clone_size: many; v_call: TRBV27
cdr3_aa: CSAPDRVTYNEQFF; cdr3_nt: TGCAGCGCCCCGGACAGGGTGACCTACAATGAGCAGTTCTTC; d_call: TRBD1; j_call: TRBJ2-1; clone_size: -; v_call: TRBV29-1
cdr3_aa: CASTVEVKETQYF; cdr3_nt: TGTGCCAGCACGGTTGAGGTAAAAGAGACCCAGTACTTC; d_call: -; j_call: TRBJ2-5; clone_size: -; v_call: TRBV6-1
cdr3_aa: CSVEAAGSLGETQYF; cdr3_nt: TGCAGCGTTGAAGCGGCGGGGTCTCTTGGGGAGACCCAGTACTTC; d_call: -; j_call: TRBJ2-5; clone_size: many; v_call: TRBV29-1
cdr3_aa: CASTPYQKTGELFF; cdr3_nt: TGTGCCAGCACCCCCTACCAAAAGACCGGGGAGCTGTTTTTT; d_call: -; j_call: TRBJ2-2; clone_size: -; v_call: TRBV7-2
cdr3_aa: CSASLGPWTSGRETQYF; cdr3_nt: TGCAGTGCTAGTTTGGGCCCATGGACTAGCGGGAGAGAGACCCAGTACTTC; d_call: TRBD2; j_call: TRBJ2-5; clone_size: few; v_call: TRBV20-1
cdr3_aa: CASALSTGVMRNQPQHF; cdr3_nt: TGTGCCAGCGCCCTTTCGACAGGGGTAATGAGGAATCAGCCCCAGCATTTT; d_call: TRBD1; j_call: TRBJ1-5; clone_size: -; v_call: TRBV28
cdr3_aa: CASSPYGGAADTQYF; cdr3_nt: TGTGCCAGCAGTCCCTACGGGGGGGCAGCAGATACGCAGTATTTT; d_call: TRBD2; j_call: TRBJ2-3; clone_size: -; v_call: TRBV2
cdr3_aa: CASSPVTGRNEQFF; cdr3_nt: TGCGCCAGCAGCCCCGTGACAGGGCGCAATGAGCAGTTCTTC; d_call: TRBD1; j_call: TRBJ2-1; clone_size: -; v_call: TRBV4-3
cdr3_aa: CASSRSTSPAYEQYF; cdr3_nt: TGTGCCAGCAGTCGCTCGACTAGTCCGGCCTACGAGCAGTACTTC; d_call: -; j_call: TRBJ2-7; clone_size: -; v_call: TRBV5-5
cdr3_aa: CASTLDVGSSYEQYF; cdr3_nt: TGTGCCAGCACCTTGGACGTCGGAAGCTCCTACGAGCAGTACTTC; d_call: -; j_call: TRBJ2-7; clone_size: -; v_call: TRBV28
cdr3_aa: CSAATGSQETQYF; cdr3_nt: TGCAGCGCTGCGACAGGGAGCCAAGAGACCCAGTACTTC; d_call: TRBD1; j_call: TRBJ2-5; clone_size: -; v_call: TRBV29-1
cdr3_aa: CASSLLTGGDIQYF; cdr3_nt: TGTGCCAGCAGTTTACTCACAGGGGGTGACATTCAGTACTTC; d_call: TRBD1; j_call: TRBJ2-4; clone_size: many; v_call: TRBV28
cdr3_aa: CASSVDLDTGTDTQYF; cdr3_nt: TGTGCCAGCAGCGTAGATCTGGACACGGGCACAGATACGCAGTATTTT; d_call: -; j_call: TRBJ2-3; clone_size: few; v_call: TRBV9
cdr3_aa: CASTSSLAGGNNEQFF; cdr3_nt: TGTGCCAGCACCTCCTCACTAGCGGGAGGGAACAATGAGCAGTTCTTC; d_call: TRBD2; j_call: TRBJ2-1; clone_size: few; v_call: TRBV7-2
cdr3_aa: CASSPGASGMATGEQYF; cdr3_nt: TGCGCCAGCAGCCCCGGGGCTAGCGGGATGGCGACGGGGGAGCAGTACTTC; d_call: TRBD2; j_call: TRBJ2-5; clone_size: many; v_call: TRBV5-1
cdr3_aa: CATSRGSAGGRYEQYF; cdr3_nt: TGTGCCACCAGCAGAGGATCGGCGGGAGGGCGGTACGAGCAGTACTTC; d_call: TRBD2; j_call: TRBJ2-7; clone_size: -; v_call: TRBV15
cdr3_aa: CASGQLAGGPEGETQYF; cdr3_nt: TGTGCCAGCGGTCAACTAGCGGGGGGCCCAGAAGGTGAGACCCAGTACTTC; d_call: TRBD2; j_call: TRBJ2-5; clone_size: -; v_call: TRBV12-3/TRBV12-4
cdr3_aa: CSVEEDYGPYGYTF; cdr3_nt: TGCAGCGTTGAAGAGGATTATGGCCCCTATGGCTACACCTTC; d_call: -; j_call: TRBJ1-2; clone_size: once; v_call: TRBV29-1
cdr3_aa: CASLGHGGADTQYF; cdr3_nt: TGTGCCAGCTTGGGGCATGGAGGAGCAGATACGCAGTATTTT; d_call: -; j_call: TRBJ2-3; clone_size: -; v_call: TRBV28
cdr3_aa: CASSLRSLGAQAYNEQFF; cdr3_nt: TGTGCCAGTAGCCTTAGGAGTTTGGGGGCGCAGGCCTACAATGAGCAGTTCTTC; d_call: -; j_call: TRBJ2-1; clone_size: few; v_call: TRBV19
cdr3_aa: CASRRQGDTEAFF; cdr3_nt: TGCGCCAGCAGACGACAGGGGGACACTGAAGCTTTCTTT; d_call: TRBD1; j_call: TRBJ1-1; clone_size: few; v_call: TRBV5-1
cdr3_aa: CASSEGRGGAYNEQFF; cdr3_nt: TGTGCCAGCAGCGAGGGACGGGGGGGGGCTTACAATGAGCAGTTCTTC; d_call: TRBD2; j_call: TRBJ2-1; clone_size: few; v_call: TRBV7-6
cdr3_aa: CASSVEAAEGETQYF; cdr3_nt: TGTGCCAGCAGCGTAGAGGCCGCGGAGGGTGAGACCCAGTACTTC; d_call: -; j_call: TRBJ2-5; clone_size: -; v_call: TRBV9
cdr3_aa: CASGTSSSYNEQYF; cdr3_nt: TGTGCCAGTGGGACCTCCAGCTCCTACAATGAGCAGTACTTC; d_call: -; j_call: TRBJ2-7; clone_size: -; v_call: TRBV18
cdr3_aa: CSARLNEQYF; cdr3_nt: TGCAGTGCTAGACTCAACGAGCAGTACTTC; d_call: -; j_call: TRBJ2-7; clone_size: many; v_call: TRBV20-1
cdr3_aa: CSAWGGFTDTQYF; cdr3_nt: TGCAGTGCTTGGGGGGGGTTCACAGATACGCAGTATTTT; d_call: TRBD2; j_call: TRBJ2-3; clone_size: few; v_call: TRBV20-1
cdr3_aa: CASRQTTSGYTDTQYF; cdr3_nt: TGTGCCAGCAGACAAACGACTAGCGGGTACACAGATACGCAGTATTTT; d_call: TRBD2; j_call: TRBJ2-3; clone_size: few; v_call: TRBV28
cdr3_aa: CASTDGTSGIAQYF; cdr3_nt: TGTGCCAGCACCGACGGGACTAGCGGGATAGCGCAGTATTTT; d_call: TRBD2; j_call: TRBJ2-3; clone_size: few; v_call: TRBV7-2
cdr3_aa: CSVARVLNTEAFF; cdr3_nt: TGCAGCGTTGCCCGGGTTCTGAACACTGAAGCTTTCTTT; d_call: -; j_call: TRBJ1-1; clone_size: many; v_call: TRBV29-1
cdr3_aa: CASSLTANSGNTIYF; cdr3_nt: TGTGCCAGCAGCTTAACAGCGAACTCTGGAAACACCATATATTTT; d_call: -; j_call: TRBJ1-3; clone_size: -; v_call: TRBV7-6
cdr3_aa: CASSYREGETQYF; cdr3_nt: TGCGCCAGCAGTTACAGGGAGGGGGAGACCCAGTACTTC; d_call: -; j_call: TRBJ2-5; clone_size: many; v_call: TRBV4-1
cdr3_aa: CSVRTGRGDTQYF; cdr3_nt: TGCAGTGTTAGGACAGGCCGAGGAGATACGCAGTATTTT; d_call: TRBD1; j_call: TRBJ2-3; clone_size: -; v_call: TRBV20-1
cdr3_aa: CASSPGWTASGGYTF; cdr3_nt: TGTGCCAGCAGCCCGGGTTGGACGGCGTCAGGAGGCTACACCTTC; d_call: -; j_call: TRBJ1-2; clone_size: many; v_call: TRBV6-5
cdr3_aa: CATSSGRASGETQYF; cdr3_nt: TGCGCCACTTCGAGCGGGAGGGCCTCCGGAGAGACCCAGTACTTC; d_call: TRBD2; j_call: TRBJ2-5; clone_size: many; v_call: TRBV5-1
cdr3_aa: CASSLGRAGGSPDTQYF; cdr3_nt: TGCGCCAGCAGCTTGGGTCGGGCAGGGGGCTCCCCAGATACGCAGTATTTT; d_call: TRBD1; j_call: TRBJ2-3; clone_size: -; v_call: TRBV5-1
cdr3_aa: CSARDHAGGSTDTQYF; cdr3_nt: TGCAGTGCTAGAGATCATGCGGGGGGGAGCACAGATACGCAGTATTTT; d_call: TRBD2; j_call: TRBJ2-3; clone_size: few; v_call: TRBV20-1
cdr3_aa: CAINDGNQPQHF; cdr3_nt: TGTGCCATCAACGACGGTAATCAGCCCCAGCATTTT; d_call: -; j_call: TRBJ1-5; clone_size: -; v_call: TRBV10-3
cdr3_aa: CASSYVGTSQQDTQYF; cdr3_nt: TGTGCCAGCAGTTATGTCGGGACTAGTCAACAAGATACGCAGTATTTT; d_call: TRBD2; j_call: TRBJ2-3; clone_size: few; v_call: TRBV7-2
cdr3_aa: CATSPGYNEQFF; cdr3_nt: TGTGCCACCAGCCCGGGGTACAATGAGCAGTTCTTC; d_call: -; j_call: TRBJ2-1; clone_size: few; v_call: TRBV24-1
cdr3_aa: CASSPEGGETQYF; cdr3_nt: TGTGCCAGCTCCCCCGAGGGAGGGGAGACCCAGTACTTC; d_call: TRBD2; j_call: TRBJ2-5; clone_size: many; v_call: TRBV18
cdr3_aa: CSVAVGTMSYEQYF; cdr3_nt: TGCAGCGTTGCGGTCGGAACCATGTCCTACGAGCAGTACTTC; d_call: -; j_call: TRBJ2-7; clone_size: many; v_call: TRBV29-1
cdr3_aa: CSVEGPSSGDTQYF; cdr3_nt: TGCAGCGTTGAGGGACCCTCGAGTGGAGATACGCAGTATTTT; d_call: -; j_call: TRBJ2-3; clone_size: -; v_call: TRBV29-1
cdr3_aa: CASRAPGRVSYEQFF; cdr3_nt: TGTGCCAGCAGGGCGCCGGGCAGGGTATCCTACGAGCAGTTCTTC; d_call: -; j_call: TRBJ2-1; clone_size: -; v_call: TRBV6-1
cdr3_aa: CASRNGLAGYEIQYF; cdr3_nt: TGTGCCAGCAGAAACGGACTAGCGGGGTACGAGATCCAGTACTTC; d_call: TRBD2; j_call: TRBJ2-5; clone_size: -; v_call: TRBV6-6
cdr3_aa: CASSPPTLTGTQYF; cdr3_nt: TGTGCCAGCTCACCACCGACCCTCACCGGGACCCAGTACTTC; d_call: -; j_call: TRBJ2-5; clone_size: -; v_call: TRBV18
cdr3_aa: CSAVLGNSPLHF; cdr3_nt: TGCAGCGCCGTGCTAGGCAATTCACCCCTCCACTTT; d_call: -; j_call: TRBJ1-6; clone_size: -; v_call: TRBV29-1
cdr3_aa: CASSQNVRQGYYGYTF; cdr3_nt: TGTGCCAGCAGCCAAAACGTGAGGCAGGGGTACTATGGCTACACCTTC; d_call: -; j_call: TRBJ1-2; clone_size: -; v_call: TRBV7-8
cdr3_aa: CAWNPRIYGHTF; cdr3_nt: TGTGCCTGGAACCCCAGGATCTATGGCCACACCTTC; d_call: -; j_call: TRBJ1-2; clone_size: few; v_call: TRBV30
cdr3_aa: CASSPQGQETQYF; cdr3_nt: TGTGCCAGCAGCCCGCAGGGTCAAGAGACCCAGTACTTC; d_call: -; j_call: TRBJ2-5; clone_size: many; v_call: TRBV7-2
cdr3_aa: CASSSRIVMNTEAFF; cdr3_nt: TGTGCCAGCAGCTCCCGGATAGTTATGAACACTGAAGCTTTCTTT; d_call: -; j_call: TRBJ1-1; clone_size: -; v_call: TRBV7-2